This TCR beta chain derives from a study of T cells in Graves' hyperthyroidism and ophthalmopathy. The study, taken as a whole, reports: Blood held most thyroid clonotypes expanded above 0.001 frequency.

J was trimmed by 3 bases and V by 3 bases; bases with no gene match: 3. The CDR3 totals 14 residues. This clonotype was seen many times. As yet, its antigen is unknown. Newly diagnosed hyperthyroidism patients aged 18 to 65 years had disease lasting under 2 months. Amplification yielded TCR beta CDR3 regions, with RNA transcripts as the source. Primed by the HTBI set, a first-round RT-PCR was run on the TCR CDR3. Via MiXCR, TCRdb re-called the multiplex PCR reads, giving one row per CDR3 protein. The table includes approximately 270,000 distinct CDR3 sequences, approximately 15% detected once. The chain couples TRBV12-3 or TRBV12-4 to TRBJ2-7; 9 positions agree with TRBD2. The sequenced sample was blood. The receptor comes from a woman in her 40s with Graves' hyperthyroidism that later progressed to Graves' ophthalmopathy. CDR3 loop: CASSFGGRGYEQYF. The DNA of the CDR3 is TGTGCCAGCAGTTTTGGCGGGAGGGGCTACGAGCAGTACTTC.